These 31 T cell receptor beta chains share one sample of origin, sequenced in a study of a mutant IDH1 vaccine in newly diagnosed glioma. The protocol was immunoSEQ multiplex PCR, while the TCRdb copy is restricted to in-frame clones and leaves out a portion. The data contain tens of thousands of clones, roughly 82% of them singletons. The time point: week 47, end of study. Vaccination used 300 ug of mutant IDH1 20-mer peptide per dose, with topical imiquimod. No antigen has been identified for these receptors. Specimen: PBMCs, collected from a glioma patient whose treatment included an IDH1 peptide vaccine. All receptors derive from a man aged 18 to 29 with glioma. Some clones in this sample may be carry-over from other donors' samples.

The table lists this clone with a count of one. CDR3 nucleotides: TGTGCCACCAGGGACGGAGGGCAAGAGACCCAGTACTTC. Translation gives CATRDGGQETQYF. The genes are TRBV19 and TRBJ2-5; tentative D call: TRBD2 (6 bases). The CDR3 has 13 residues. Germline V lookup: CDR1 LNHDA, CDR2 SQIVND (reference sequence). V dropped 10 bases and J dropped 2 bases, with 14 bases sitting between them.

The V gene is TRBV15, the J gene TRBJ2-1, with TRBD1 matching over 8 bases. Germline V gives CDR1 LNHNV, CDR2 YYDKDF (reference sequence). J lost 8 bases, V lost 9 bases, and 9 bases had no gene match. The CDR3 consists of 13 residues. CDR3 sequence: CATMDRVDDEQFF. The CDR3 DNA reads as TGTGCCACGATGGACAGGGTGGACGATGAGCAGTTCTTC.

This chain links TRBV5-1 with TRBJ1-2; 10 nucleotides match TRBD1. The trim removed 4 bases at V and 5 bases at J, leaving 8 bases unmatched. This CDR3 has 15 residues. The V gene's germline CDR1 is SGHRS and CDR2 YFSETQ. DNA of the CDR3: TGCGCCAGCAGCCTAGGGGACAGGGGCCTTTATGGCTACACCTTC. Encoded protein: CASSLGDRGLYGYTF.

This clone was counted a single time. The V and J genes are TRBV2 and TRBJ2-1; 7 nucleotides match TRBD2. Germline V gene data show CDR1 as SNHLY and CDR2 as FYNNEI. The CDR3 consists of 15 residues. The J segment lost 5 bases and the V segment lost 3 bases, leaving 7 bases of the junction unmatched. The CDR3 spells CASSDLGREHNEQFF. Here the CDR3 DNA reads TGTGCCAGCAGTGATTTAGGGCGGGAGCACAATGAGCAGTTCTTC. Together with reference TRBV2 and TRBJ2-1, the CDR3 gives the full variable domain: EPEVTQTPSHQVTQMGQEVILRCVPISNHLYFYWYRQILGQKVEFLVSFYNNEISEKSEIFDDQFSVERPDGSNFTLKIRSTKLEDSAMYFCASSDLGREHNEQFFGPGTRLTVL.

The CDR3 region has the DNA TGTGCCAGCAGCCCCCAGACAGATGGAAACACCATATATTTT. This encodes CASSPQTDGNTIYF. The rearrangement links TRBV7-9 to TRBJ1-3, with a possible D match to TRBD1 (5 bases). The length of the CDR3 is 14 residues. Germline values: CDR1 SEHNR, CDR2 FQNEAQ (reference sequence). The V and J ends lost 5 bases and 3 bases respectively, with 11 bases between them.

J is TRBJ2-1 and V is TRBV30; 10 bases line up with TRBD2. The CDR3 is 15 amino acids. V trimming: 3 bases; J trimming: 4 bases; junction bases outside the gene matches: 6. Germline V gene lookup returns CDR1 GTSNPN and CDR2 SVGIG (reference sequence). DNA of the CDR3: TGTGCCTGGAGCGCCGGGACTAGCGTATACAATGAGCAGTTCTTC. The encoded protein is CAWSAGTSVYNEQFF.

This clone was recorded once. The CDR3 sequence: CASSWGRDTEAFF. The CDR3 DNA sequence: TGTGCCAGCTCATGGGGGAGGGACACTGAAGCTTTCTTT. The chain links TRBV18 to TRBJ1-1; tentative D call: TRBD1 (5 bases). V was trimmed by 5 bases and J by 3 bases, leaving 10 bases between them. The CDR3 covers 13 residues. Germline CDR1 is KGHSH and CDR2 is LQKENI.

The V gene is TRBV4-3, the J gene TRBJ1-5, with D tentatively TRBD1 (5 bases). CDR3 length: 14 amino acids. CDR1 and CDR2 from the germline V gene are LGHNA and YSLEER. Trimming left V 4 bases short and J 3 bases short, with 10 bases between. The CDR3 sequence: CASSPGHFNQPQHF. The CDR3 DNA reads TGCGCCAGCAGCCCTGGACACTTCAATCAGCCCCAGCATTTT.

This rearrangement joins TRBV9 to TRBJ1-1; D gene uncertain. Germline loops: CDR1 SGDLS, CDR2 YYNGEE. This CDR3 has 13 amino acids. V lost 2 bases, J lost 4 bases, and 9 bases lay in between. CDR3 bases: TGTGCCAGCAGCGTGACAACGGGCACTGAAGCTTTCTTT. This encodes CASSVTTGTEAFF.

The chain links TRBV6-5 to TRBJ2-5; D remains ambiguous. This CDR3 spans 12 amino acids. Germline CDR1 and CDR2: MNHEY and SVGAGI. V shed 6 bases and J shed 2 bases, with 7 bases lying between them. Written as DNA, the CDR3 is TGTGCCAGCAGGAGTTATCAAGAGACCCAGTACTTC. Translation gives CASRSYQETQYF.

This clone was recorded only once. An end of the junction does not agree with germline; a read error may underlie this. The chain employs TRBV7-9 and TRBJ1-3, with a weak D call TRBD1 (5 bases). Germline V gives CDR1 SEHNR, CDR2 FQNEAQ (reference sequence). The CDR3 has 11 residues. The CDR3 DNA reads TGTGCCAGCAGCCGACGAACAGGACATCGTTTT. This codes for CASSRRTGHRF.

This chain joins TRBV18 and TRBJ1-6; TRBD1 might be the D (6 bases). The V end lost 2 bases, the J end lost 7 bases, and 18 bases lay between the germline ends. The CDR3 extends over 17 amino acids. Germline-derived CDR1 and CDR2 are KGHSH and LQKENI. CDR3 loop: CASSPSIMDSLNSPLHF. The CDR3 DNA reads TGTGCCAGCTCACCATCAATCATGGACAGCCTAAATTCACCCCTCCACTTT.

This clone showed up just once. The rearrangement links TRBV14 to TRBJ2-5, with TRBD2 as a possible D gene (6 bases). CDR1 and CDR2 (germline): SGHDN, FVKESK. V lost 1 base to trimming and J lost 7 bases, with 16 bases between them. This CDR3 comprises 15 residues. CDR3 DNA: TGTGCCAGCAGCCAAGCTGGGAAGAGGGGAGGGACCCAGTACTTC. Protein product: CASSQAGKRGGTQYF.

By sample fraction, this clone is medium-sized. V usage is TRBV7-9 and J usage is TRBJ2-7, with TRBD2 identical over 7 bases. With V trimmed by 4 bases and J by 5 bases, 11 bases remained unmatched. The CDR3 covers 15 residues. CDR1 is SEHNR, CDR2 FQNEAQ, per germline (reference sequence). CDR3 region: CASSSDPTSSHEQYF. As DNA, the CDR3 is TGTGCCAGCAGCTCCGATCCGACTAGCAGCCACGAGCAGTACTTC.

The V and J genes are TRBV5-1 and TRBJ2-3; D perhaps matches TRBD2 (6 bases). V gave up 2 bases and J gave up 4 bases, with 17 bases separating them. Germline V gene sequence: CDR1 SGHRS, CDR2 YFSETQ. The CDR3 has 16 amino acids. The CDR3 sequence: CASSFIGGPGADTQYF. The CDR3 region has the DNA TGCGCCAGCAGCTTTATCGGCGGGCCGGGGGCAGATACGCAGTATTTT.

J is TRBJ2-2 and V is TRBV4-1, with 9 nucleotides matching TRBD2. The V and J ends lost 2 bases and 7 bases, in that order; junction bases with no gene match: 8. CDR3 length: 16 residues. Germline CDR1 and CDR2: MGHRA and YSYEKL. For the CDR3, the DNA is TGCGCCAGCAGCCAACGGATAGCGGGGGCGGGCGGGGAGCTGTTTTTT. Its protein product is CASSQRIAGAGGELFF.

The rearrangement links TRBV5-1 to TRBJ2-5; weak D call: TRBD2 (5 bases). CDR1 and CDR2 from the germline V gene are SGHRS and YFSETQ. V was pared by 3 bases and J by 2 bases, with 11 bases between. The CDR3 is 14 amino acids. CDR3 residues: CASSSNGVQETQYF. CDR3 DNA sequence: TGCGCCAGCAGCTCGAACGGGGTTCAAGAGACCCAGTACTTC.

V gene TRBV28 combines with J gene TRBJ1-4; 7 bases align to TRBD1. This CDR3 has 14 amino acids. Trimming removed 8 bases from V and 0 bases from J; junction bases left unmatched: 3. Germline assignment: CDR1 MDHEN and CDR2 SYDVKM. The CDR3 sequence: CASWDRATNEKLFF. CDR3 nucleotides: TGTGCCAGCTGGGACAGAGCAACTAATGAAAAACTGTTTTTT.

This rearrangement joins TRBV28 to TRBJ1-1; weak D call: TRBD1 (5 bases). V was pared by 3 bases and J by 5 bases, with 16 bases between. This CDR3 comprises 15 residues. Germline-derived CDR1 and CDR2 are MDHEN and SYDVKM. CDR3 loop: CASSLGGGYLTEAFF. CDR3 nucleotides: TGTGCCAGCAGTTTGGGGGGAGGGTACTTAACTGAAGCTTTCTTT.

The CDR3 loop reads CASSLKLRGNYYGYTF. The CDR3 DNA reads TGCGCCAGCAGCTTAAAATTACGGGGGAACTACTATGGCTACACCTTC. The chain recombines TRBV5-1 with TRBJ1-2, with D perhaps matching TRBD1 (5 bases). Trimming removed 2 bases from V and 3 bases from J, with 17 bases in between. This CDR3 is 16 amino acids long. Germline-derived CDR1 and CDR2 are SGHRS and YFSETQ.

V usage is TRBV9 and J usage is TRBJ1-2; D perhaps matches TRBD1 (5 bases). This CDR3 has 12 amino acids. Trimming pared 4 bases from V and 6 bases from J, leaving 10 bases between. Germline V gene lookup returns CDR1 SGDLS and CDR2 YYNGEE. CDR3 nucleotides: TGTGCCAGCAGCCGGTTAGGGGATGGCTACACCTTC. Encoded protein: CASSRLGDGYTF.

V usage is TRBV28 and J usage is TRBJ1-1; D call uncertain. The CDR3 is made up of 10 amino acids. CDR1 MDHEN and CDR2 SYDVKM come from the germline V gene. V was trimmed by 2 bases and J by 7 bases, leaving 2 bases between them. The CDR3 DNA is TGTGCCAGCAGTTTAGGTGAAGCTTTCTTT. Its translation: CASSLGEAFF.

This clone was seen only a few times. V usage is TRBV30 and J usage is TRBJ1-5; D remains ambiguous. The germline V and J ends were trimmed by 2 bases and 0 bases, with 11 bases remaining between them. Germline loops: CDR1 GTSNPN, CDR2 SVGIG (reference sequence). This CDR3 spans 15 amino acids. CDR3 sequence: CAWSFGRTSNQPQHF. As DNA, the CDR3 is TGTGCCTGGAGTTTCGGACGGACTAGCAATCAGCCCCAGCATTTT.

This clone was seen more than once but under ten times. Germline is not matched at one junction end, which may reflect a read error. The chain recombines TRBV2 with TRBJ1-5; possible D gene TRBD1, 5 bases. The CDR3 covers 12 residues. Germline lookup yields CDR1 SNHLY and CDR2 FYNNEI. The CDR3, as DNA: TGTGCCAGCAGCCAAACCAATGGGGGTTTGGCATTT. Its protein is CASSQTNGGLAF.

This chain connects TRBV5-1 to TRBJ2-7; TRBD1 is a possible D gene (7 bases). Trimming left V 4 bases short and J 9 bases short, with 23 bases between. The CDR3 covers 15 residues. Germline V gene sequence: CDR1 SGHRS, CDR2 YFSETQ. CDR3 loop: CASSRGTAPGEWQYF. The CDR3 region has the DNA TGCGCCAGCAGCCGAGGGACAGCCCCGGGGGAGTGGCAGTACTTC.

This clone was detected once. The chain uses TRBV19 and TRBJ1-1, with D hard to call. V was shortened by 3 bases and J by 1 base, with 6 bases between the two germline ends. Germline CDR1 is LNHDA and CDR2 is SQIVND (reference sequence). CDR3 length equals 13 residues. CDR3 nucleotide sequence: TGTGCCAGTAGTATGCGTACGAACACTGAAGCTTTCTTT. Protein: CASSMRTNTEAFF.

This CDR3 reads CASSPGGVGGYTF. In DNA, the CDR3 is TGTGCCAGCAGCCCCGGTGGGGTCGGGGGCTACACCTTC. This chain links TRBV5-8 with TRBJ1-2; D unresolved. This CDR3 region has 13 residues. CDR1 SGHTS and CDR2 YDEGEE come from the germline V gene. The ends were cut back, 4 bases at V and 8 bases at J, with 15 bases in the middle. Supplemented by reference TRBV5-8 and TRBJ1-2, the full variable domain reads EAGVTQSPTHLIKTRGQQATLRCSPISGHTSVYWYQQALGLGLQFLLWYDEGEERNRGNFPPRFSGRQFPNYSSELNVNALELEDSALYLCASSPGGVGGYTFGSGTRLTVV.

V and J are TRBV27 and TRBJ1-2; 11 nucleotides agree with TRBD1. CDR1 is MNHEY, CDR2 SMNVEV, per germline (reference sequence). The CDR3 spans 17 residues. The junction had 8 bases not matched to a gene; V was cut back by 4 bases and J by 1 base. CDR3: CASSSLGTGGYNYGYTF. CDR3 DNA sequence: TGTGCCAGCAGTTCCCTGGGGACAGGGGGGTATAACTATGGCTACACCTTC.

This chain uses TRBV10-3 with TRBJ2-4; 7 bases map to TRBD1. Trimming cost V 2 bases and J 1 base; bases outside gene matches: 2. CDR3 length equals 15 residues. CDR1 and CDR2 from the germline V gene are ENHRY and SYGVKD. The CDR3 bases are TGTGCCATCAGTGAGAAGGACAGGGCCAAAAACATTCAGTACTTC. It specifies CAISEKDRAKNIQYF.

The V call is TRBV5-5, the J call TRBJ2-1; 10 nucleotides line up with TRBD2. Germline CDR1 and CDR2: SGHKS and YYEKEE (reference sequence). Unmatched junction bases numbered 6, after V lost 1 base and J lost 8 bases. CDR3 length: 15 amino acids. The CDR3 coding sequence is TGTGCCAGCAGCTTGTCCAGCGGGAGGGCCCATGAGCAGTTCTTC. The encoded protein is CASSLSSGRAHEQFF.

The chain carries TRBV5-4 and TRBJ1-1; a possible D gene is TRBD1 (5 bases). Per the germline V gene, CDR1 is SGHNT and CDR2 is YYREEE (reference sequence). V was shortened by 3 bases and J by 1 base, with 13 bases between the two germline ends. The CDR3 loop spans 15 amino acids. The CDR3 nucleotides read TGTGCCAGCAGCTCTACCATAACAGGGAACACTGAAGCTTTCTTT. Encoded protein: CASSSTITGNTEAFF.